This T cell receptor beta chain appears in the sequencing data of a study of early T cells in non-severe SARS-CoV-2 infection. The overall study: The authors sequenced bulk RNA from unsorted whole blood, leaving chains unpaired. Whole-study results and caveats: Using VDJdb, the matching emphasized anti-spike CD8 responses while missing private and CD4 specificities.

Trimming removed 1 base from V and 0 bases from J; junction bases left unmatched: 5. This CDR3 is built from 17 residues. The germline gives CDR1 DFQATT, CDR2 SNEGSKA (reference sequence). cDNA molecules, individually, were tagged with unique molecular identifiers. TCRdb reprocessed the 5' RACE reads with MiXCR, giving one entry per CDR3 protein. Of just under 65,000 distinct CDR3 sequences detected, 8% to 9% appear once; the ten largest clones hold 13%. This clonotype was counted only a few times. The antigen is not known. This sequence was found in an adult who was a healthcare worker with PCR-confirmed SARS-CoV-2 infection or an uninfected control (not recorded which). The sequences come from whole blood, collected at baseline. The genes are TRBV20-1 and TRBJ2-2, with 10 bases fitting TRBD2. The CDR3 region is CSARGASGSPNTGELFF. DNA of the CDR3: TGCAGTGCTAGAGGGGCTAGCGGGAGCCCGAACACCGGGGAGCTGTTTTTT.